This T cell receptor (beta chain) is from a study of shared clonotypes between healthy human individuals. Study-wide background: CD4 naive and memory got three plates each, CD8 naive two, CD8 memory one.

The material for each subset, its genomic DNA, was split evenly across several immunoSEQ plates. Each replicate PCR on the sorted subsets used 150 to 200 ng DNA (approximately 27,000 T cell genomes). Per the original methods: Junction-only sequences produced by ImmunoSEQ had no quality scores, so filtering differed. TCRdb's copy holds only in-frame clones and misses some; the assay was immunoSEQ multiplex PCR. V and J calls and clone size are those listed in that table; D and trimming were worked out from the DNA. The sample includes approximately 110,000 clones, 67% seen only once; the top ten take almost 25%. The CDR3 runs to 16 residues. The junction had 6 bases not matched to a gene; V was cut back by 1 base and J by 4 bases. Germline values: CDR1 SGHDN, CDR2 FVKESK.

Source material: memory CD8+ T cells sorted from blood. Regarding subset: CD45RO+ cells pooled with CCR7-negative TemRA cells. This clonotype originated in a woman younger than 45 in good health. The J gene is TRBJ2-3, the V gene TRBV14; 9 nucleotides line up with TRBD2. The CDR3 coding sequence is TGTGCCAGCAGCCAAGTCCCTAGCGGGATCCCAGATACGCAGTATTTT. The encoded protein is CASSQVPSGIPDTQYF.